The 19 T cell receptor beta chains in this list originate from one sample, sequenced in a study of blood T cell repertoires in COVID-19. Measured with immunoSEQ multiplex PCR; TCRdb has only the in-frame clones, and not every one. Of about 120,000 clones listed, about four fifths are singletons. Sequencing was done on a sample of peripheral blood. The origin of the receptors is a human donor in a cohort sampled during active COVID-19.

The rearrangement links TRBV7-2 to TRBJ1-6; D is uncertain. Germline V gene sequence: CDR1 SGHTA, CDR2 FQGNSA. CDR3 length: 12 amino acids. Trimming removed 4 bases at V and 7 bases at J, with 5 bases between. Here the CDR3 DNA reads TGTGCCAGCAGCTCGGTCAATTCACCCCTCCACTTT. Protein: CASSSVNSPLHF. The whole variable domain, remainder taken from reference TRBV7-2 and TRBJ1-6, is GAGVSQSPSNKVTEKGKDVELRCDPISGHTALYWYRQSLGQGLEFLIYFQGNSAPDKSGLPSDRFSAERTGGSVSTLTIQRTQQEDSAVYLCASSSVNSPLHFGNGTRLTVT.

The J gene is TRBJ1-1, the V gene TRBV6-5, with unresolved D. Germline V gene data show CDR1 as MNHEY and CDR2 as SVGAGI. Trimming removed 0 bases from V and 0 bases from J, with 8 bases in between. The length of the CDR3 is 15 residues. The CDR3: CASSYSERVNTEAFF. The CDR3 DNA is TGTGCCAGCAGTTACTCTGAACGGGTGAACACTGAAGCTTTCTTT.

The rearrangement uses TRBV6-5 and TRBJ2-7, with TRBD1 as a possible D gene (6 bases). The CDR3 has 14 amino acids. From germline, CDR1 is MNHEY and CDR2 SVGAGI. The V and J ends lost 6 bases and 3 bases respectively, with 15 bases between them. The DNA of the CDR3 is TGTGCCAGCAGGCAAATGGGACAAAACTACGAGCAGTACTTC. Its translation: CASRQMGQNYEQYF.

The chain is built from TRBV4-3 and TRBJ2-2; the match to TRBD1 covers 8 bases. J was trimmed by 7 bases and V by 1 base; bases with no gene match: 5. CDR3 length: 15 residues. The germline V gene encodes CDR1 LGHNA and CDR2 YSLEER. CDR3 in DNA: TGCGCCAGCAGCCAAGGGAGACAGGGGCACGGGGAGCTGTTTTTT. Encoded protein: CASSQGRQGHGELFF.

The chain links TRBV28 to TRBJ2-7; tentatively, D is TRBD1 (6 bases). The CDR3 consists of 15 residues. CDR1 is MDHEN and CDR2 is SYDVKM in the germline V gene. Deletions cut 2 bases from V and 0 bases from J, with 11 bases between. The CDR3 sequence is CASSLDRLSSYEQYF. CDR3 DNA: TGTGCCAGCAGTTTAGACAGGTTAAGCTCCTACGAGCAGTACTTC.

A few counts support this clone. This chain uses TRBV5-6 with TRBJ2-7, with 8 nucleotides matching TRBD1. The ends lost 0 bases at V and 0 bases at J; junction bases unmatched: 2. The CDR3 is 15 residues long. The germline gives CDR1 SGHDT, CDR2 YYEEEE. This CDR3 reads CASSLGGTGSYEQYF. The CDR3 region has the DNA TGTGCCAGCAGCTTGGGAGGGACAGGCTCCTACGAGCAGTACTTC.

The chain combines TRBV7-2 with TRBJ1-1; D remains ambiguous. CDR3 length: 14 residues. V was shortened by 5 bases and J by 2 bases, with 12 bases between the two germline ends. Germline lookup yields CDR1 SGHTA and CDR2 FQGNSA. The CDR3 loop reads CASSANSGNTEAFF. Here the CDR3 DNA reads TGTGCCAGCAGCGCTAACAGCGGAAACACTGAAGCTTTCTTT.

The J gene is TRBJ1-2, the V gene TRBV7-6; D perhaps matches TRBD1 (6 bases). The CDR3 runs to 17 residues. Trimming shortened V by 1 base and J by 6 bases, and 21 bases separated the two germline ends. Germline CDR1 reads SGHVS; CDR2 reads FNYEAQ. CDR3 amino acids: CASSLVVSGGAKNGYTF. The DNA of the CDR3 is TGTGCCAGCAGCTTAGTAGTTTCGGGGGGCGCCAAGAATGGCTACACCTTC.

The gene calls are TRBV6-5 and TRBJ1-4, with D uncertain. The CDR3 is 16 amino acids. The germline CDR1 and CDR2 sequences are MNHEY and SVGAGI. Deletions cut 0 bases from V and 0 bases from J, with 8 bases between. The CDR3 loop is CASSYSWAATNEKLFF. The CDR3, as DNA: TGTGCCAGCAGTTACTCGTGGGCAGCAACTAATGAAAAACTGTTTTTT.

V and J are TRBV12-3 or TRBV12-4 and TRBJ1-1, with D perhaps TRBD1 (6 bases). The CDR3 covers 13 residues. V shed 5 bases and J shed 12 bases, with 19 bases lying between them. The CDR3, as DNA: TGTGCCAGCAGTCACAGGGACGGTTCGATGACTTTCTTT. This sequence encodes CASSHRDGSMTFF.

The CDR3 protein is CASSFGKRYTEAFF. The CDR3 DNA reads TGTGCCAGCAGCTTCGGGAAGAGGTACACTGAAGCTTTCTTT. This chain links TRBV11-3 with TRBJ1-1; D uncertain. Trimming shortened V by 3 bases and J by 3 bases, and 11 bases separated the two germline ends. CDR1 and CDR2 (germline): SGHNT, YENEEA. The CDR3 runs to 14 residues. The full variable domain, in which reference TRBV11-3 and TRBJ1-1 provide the parts outside the CDR3, is EAGVVQSPRYKIIEKKQPVAFWCNPISGHNTLYWYLQNLGQGPELLIRYENEEAVDDSQLPKDRFSAERLKGVDSTLKIQPAELGDSAVYLCASSFGKRYTEAFFGQGTRLTVV.

V gene TRBV10-3 combines with J gene TRBJ1-4, with D perhaps matching TRBD1 (6 bases). Germline CDR1 ENHRY, CDR2 SYGVKD. Trimming removed 4 bases at V and 0 bases at J, with 9 bases between. This CDR3 spans 15 amino acids. The CDR3 loop is CAISVGGTTNEKLFF. As DNA, the CDR3 is TGTGCCATCAGTGTTGGGGGCACAACTAATGAAAAACTGTTTTTT.

This rearrangement joins TRBV3-1 (or the pseudogene TRBV3-2) to TRBJ1-1; TRBD1 aligns across 7 bases. The CDR3 contains 14 residues. V lost 5 bases, J lost 0 bases, and 3 bases stayed unmatched. CDR1 and CDR2 from the germline V gene are LGHDT and YNNKEL (reference sequence). The CDR3: CASSRQGVNTEAFF. Here the CDR3 DNA reads TGTGCCAGCAGCAGACAGGGAGTGAACACTGAAGCTTTCTTT.

This clone has a handful of counts. This chain connects TRBV11-3 to TRBJ2-1; D is undetermined. CDR1 SGHNT and CDR2 YENEEA come from the germline V gene. V was shortened by 11 bases and J by 7 bases, with 24 bases between the two germline ends. This CDR3 comprises 15 residues. CDR3 coding DNA: TGTGCCCCCGCCCGCCGACATACTTTTTTTAATGAGCAGTTCTTC. It specifies CAPARRHTFFNEQFF. Combining the CDR3 with reference TRBV11-3 and TRBJ2-1 gives the whole variable domain EAGVVQSPRYKIIEKKQPVAFWCNPISGHNTLYWYLQNLGQGPELLIRYENEEAVDDSQLPKDRFSAERLKGVDSTLKIQPAELGDSAVYLCAPARRHTFFNEQFFGPGTRLTVL.

CDR3 nucleotides: TGTGCCAGCAGCCCCGGGGAGGCAAGCTCCTACGAGCAGTACTTC. It translates to CASSPGEASSYEQYF. The chain is built from TRBV28 and TRBJ2-7; possibly TRBD2 for D (6 bases). Per germline, CDR1 MDHEN and CDR2 SYDVKM. The V end lost 6 bases, the J end lost 0 bases, and 15 bases lay between the germline ends. The CDR3 has 15 residues.

This chain links TRBV18 with TRBJ2-1; 9 bases fit TRBD1. From germline, CDR1 is KGHSH and CDR2 LQKENI. This CDR3 region has 15 residues. With V trimmed by 2 bases and J by 8 bases, 7 bases remained unmatched. The CDR3 is CASSPRTGGMDEQFF. As DNA, the CDR3 is TGTGCCAGCTCACCAAGAACAGGGGGCATGGATGAGCAGTTCTTC. Variable domain in full (rest from reference TRBV18 and TRBJ2-1): NAGVMQNPRHLVRRRGQEARLRCSPMKGHSHVYWYRQLPEEGLKFMVYLQKENIIDESGMPKERFSAEFPKEGPSILRIQQVVRGDSAAYFCASSPRTGGMDEQFFGPGTRLTVL.

CDR3 bases: TGTGCCAGCAGCTTACGTGGTCAGGGTAACGGCGGGGAGCTGTTTTTT. This translates into CASSLRGQGNGGELFF. The chain employs TRBV7-2 and TRBJ2-2, with D perhaps TRBD1 (5 bases). The CDR3 is 16 residues long. Germline V gene data show CDR1 as SGHTA and CDR2 as FQGNSA. V was shortened by 2 bases and J by 7 bases, with 17 bases between the two germline ends.

This chain uses TRBV7-8 with TRBJ1-5; D is uncertain. Deletions cut 0 bases from V and 2 bases from J, with 11 bases between. CDR3 length: 16 amino acids. Germline CDR1 and CDR2: SGHVS and FQNEAQ. CDR3 loop: CASSLAPRDRNQPQHF. Written as DNA, the CDR3 is TGTGCCAGCAGCTTAGCGCCCCGGGATCGCAATCAGCCCCAGCATTTT.

There are a few counts of this clone. The chain couples TRBV6-2 or TRBV6-3 to TRBJ2-2; tentatively, D is TRBD1 or TRBD2 (5 bases each). The germline V gene has CDR1 MNHEY and CDR2 SVGEGT. This CDR3 spans 14 amino acids. V lost 7 bases and J 0 bases, leaving 9 bases between the germline ends. The CDR3 DNA is TGTGCCAGCATCCCGGGGCCGAACACCGGGGAGCTGTTTTTT. Translation: CASIPGPNTGELFF.